The 14 T cell receptor beta chains below come from one sample, sequenced in a study of a mutant IDH1 vaccine in newly diagnosed glioma. This sample's time point: baseline, week 1 (first vaccination visit). Indicated treatment: pre-vaccination baseline after standard-of-care therapy. The repertoire was sequenced with immunoSEQ multiplex PCR; TCRdb's copy has only in-frame clones and lacks some. The sample contains about 38,000 clones, 80% to 95% of which appear only once. The sequencing here drew on PBMCs, taken from a glioma patient treated with radiotherapy, temozolomide or both. These receptors all come from a man younger than 35 with glioma.

V and J are TRBV7-2 and TRBJ1-1; the D gene is possibly TRBD1 (5 bases). Trimming removed 4 bases at V and 4 bases at J, with 13 bases between. This CDR3 is 14 amino acids long. Germline V gene data show CDR1 as SGHTA and CDR2 as FQGNSA. This CDR3 reads CASSSQGRLTEAFF. The CDR3 coding sequence is TGTGCCAGCAGCTCGCAGGGAAGGCTCACTGAAGCTTTCTTT.

The rearrangement uses TRBV5-1 and TRBJ1-3; unclear D gene. The CDR3 loop spans 13 amino acids. Germline V CDR1 and CDR2: SGHRS, YFSETQ. Trimming removed 0 bases from V and 2 bases from J, with 3 bases in between. The CDR3 loop reads CASSLEAGNTIYF. CDR3 DNA sequence: TGCGCCAGCAGCTTGGAAGCTGGAAACACCATATATTTT.

This clone was seen more than once but under ten times. The rearrangement uses TRBV7-2 and TRBJ2-1, with 15 bases identical to TRBD2. The germline V gene encodes CDR1 SGHTA and CDR2 FQGNSA. The CDR3 runs 18 residues. Germline trimming cut 1 base from V and 3 bases from J; bases unmatched to any gene: 4. The CDR3 region is CASSLEGTSGRHYNEQFF. The CDR3 DNA follows: TGTGCCAGCAGCTTAGAGGGGACTAGCGGGAGGCACTACAATGAGCAGTTCTTC.

This chain connects TRBV2 to TRBJ1-1, with D possibly matching TRBD1 (5 bases). Between the trimmed V and J ends, which lost 6 bases and 4 bases, there was a span of 9 bases. The germline V gene encodes CDR1 SNHLY and CDR2 FYNNEI. The CDR3 extends over 12 amino acids. For the CDR3, the DNA is TGTGCCAGCAGGGGGCAGGGCACTGAAGCTTTCTTT. It is translated as CASRGQGTEAFF.

The CDR3: CASSLGAPYGYTF. The CDR3, as DNA: TGTGCCAGCAGCTTAGGGGCCCCCTATGGCTACACCTTC. The J gene is TRBJ1-2, the V gene TRBV7-2; no reliable D call. Trimming cost V 1 base and J 4 bases, with 7 bases left between them. The CDR3 extends over 13 amino acids. Germline CDR1 and CDR2: SGHTA and FQGNSA.

The V gene is TRBV5-1, the J gene TRBJ2-7; D is unresolved. This CDR3 is 13 amino acids long. Germline assignment: CDR1 SGHRS and CDR2 YFSETQ. The V and J ends lost 0 bases and 3 bases respectively, with 7 bases between them. The chain's CDR3 is CASSLGHSYEQYF. The DNA for the CDR3 is TGCGCCAGCAGCTTGGGTCACAGCTACGAGCAGTACTTC.

CDR3 residues: CASSPRAGGGNSNQPQHF. CDR3 nucleotide sequence: TGTGCCAGCTCACCAAGGGCCGGGGGAGGCAATAGCAATCAGCCCCAGCATTTT. This rearrangement joins TRBV18 to TRBJ1-5; D may be TRBD1 (5 bases). The CDR3 is 18 amino acids. Between the trimmed V and J ends, which lost 2 bases and 0 bases, there was a span of 17 bases. Germline values: CDR1 KGHSH, CDR2 LQKENI.

The chain employs TRBV19 and TRBJ1-1, with a possible D match to TRBD1 (6 bases). This CDR3 spans 13 amino acids. The germline CDR1 and CDR2 sequences are LNHDA and SQIVND (reference sequence). Deletions cut 4 bases from V and 8 bases from J, with 14 bases between. The CDR3 nucleotides read TGTGCCAGTAGTAAGGCCAGGGGCCTGGAAGCTTTCTTT. Residues: CASSKARGLEAFF. Full variable domain (missing parts from reference TRBV19 and TRBJ1-1): DGGITQSPKYLFRKEGQNVTLSCEQNLNHDAMYWYRQDPGQGLRLIYYSQIVNDFQKGDIAEGYSVSREKKESFPLTVTSAQKNPTAFYLCASSKARGLEAFFGQGTRLTVV.

The V call is TRBV5-4, the J call TRBJ2-7; D not resolved. The CDR3 runs 13 residues. V lost 2 bases and J 4 bases, leaving 10 bases between the germline ends. Germline V gene lookup returns CDR1 SGHNT and CDR2 YYREEE (reference sequence). The CDR3 spells CASSFSFGYEQYF. CDR3 nucleotide sequence: TGTGCCAGCAGCTTTTCGTTCGGATACGAGCAGTACTTC.

V and J are TRBV18 and TRBJ2-7, with D possibly matching TRBD1 (5 bases). The CDR3 loop spans 13 amino acids. Looked up from germline, CDR1 is KGHSH and CDR2 is LQKENI. The V end was cut by 5 bases, the J end by 3 bases, with 11 bases between. CDR3 loop: CASSDRRYYEQYF. The DNA for the CDR3 is TGTGCCAGCTCAGACAGAAGGTACTACGAGCAGTACTTC.

This clone was found once. The rearrangement links TRBV2 to TRBJ2-2, with 10 bases that match TRBD1. The CDR3 covers 14 residues. The germline CDR1 and CDR2 sequences are SNHLY and FYNNEI. V was clipped by 6 bases and J by 2 bases; unmatched bases: 0. The CDR3 coding sequence is TGTGCCAGCAGGACAGGGGGCAACACCGGGGAGCTGTTTTTT. Its protein is CASRTGGNTGELFF.

The chain has TRBV18 and TRBJ1-1; D remains ambiguous. Germline V CDR1 and CDR2: KGHSH, LQKENI. The CDR3 is 14 amino acids. V lost 4 bases to trimming and J lost 4 bases, with 13 bases between them. The CDR3 is CASSRSDSSTEAFF. For the CDR3, the DNA is TGTGCCAGCTCACGATCCGACTCGAGCACTGAAGCTTTCTTT.

The rearrangement links TRBV5-4 to TRBJ1-2; TRBD1 matches at 7 bases. The CDR3 spans 13 residues. Germline CDR1 is SGHNT and CDR2 is YYREEE (reference sequence). The V and J ends lost 4 bases and 8 bases, in that order; junction bases with no gene match: 8. CDR3 protein: CASSPWGTEGYTF. The CDR3 nucleotides read TGTGCCAGCAGCCCATGGGGGACAGAAGGCTACACCTTC.

The V gene is TRBV5-1, the J gene TRBJ1-3; perhaps TRBD1 as D (5 bases). The V end lost 5 bases, the J end lost 0 bases, and 15 bases lay between the germline ends. Germline loops: CDR1 SGHRS, CDR2 YFSETQ. The CDR3 loop spans 16 amino acids. CDR3 nucleotides: TGCGCCAGCAGTTTGACAGTTCCAACCTCTGGAAACACCATATATTTT. Protein sequence: CASSLTVPTSGNTIYF.